A single sample is the source of the 4 T cell receptor beta chains below, sequenced in a study of CD8+ T cells in alopecia areata. cDNA reverse transcribed from extracted RNA served as the sequencing template. Only in-frame clones appear in the TCRdb table, and some are missing; sequencing was by immunoSEQ multiplex PCR. The sample gives around 140,000 clones, roughly three fifths of which show up once; around 6% is in the top ten. The source was CD4+ T cells sorted from blood, collected at week 0. Receptors were obtained from a human donor with alopecia areata.

This chain links TRBV30 with TRBJ1-2, with D tentatively TRBD1 (5 bases). Germline CDR1 reads GTSNPN; CDR2 reads SVGIG (reference sequence). This CDR3 region has 14 residues. The V end was cut by 5 bases, the J end by 3 bases, with 16 bases between. CDR3 nucleotides: TGTGCCTGGCGCCCCTTGGGGGGAGACTATGGCTACACCTTC. It specifies CAWRPLGGDYGYTF.

This sequence joins TRBV29-1 and TRBJ2-5; D ambiguous. The germline gives CDR1 SQVTM, CDR2 ANQGSEA. The CDR3 is 13 residues long. V was cut by 3 bases and J by 5 bases, with 13 bases left in between. The CDR3 DNA sequence: TGCAGCGTTGATGCAGCTTTAGGGGAGACCCAGTACTTC. Its protein is CSVDAALGETQYF.

V and J are TRBV19 and TRBJ2-7; no definite D call. Germline values: CDR1 LNHDA, CDR2 SQIVND (reference sequence). The CDR3 contains 12 residues. V was clipped by 8 bases and J by 4 bases, with 12 bases between them. The CDR3 is CASRSEAYEQYF. The CDR3 DNA reads as TGTGCCAGTCGATCTGAAGCTTACGAGCAGTACTTC.

This chain connects TRBV29-1 to TRBJ1-1; D gene unclear. Germline values: CDR1 SQVTM, CDR2 ANQGSEA. The CDR3 loop spans 13 amino acids. The V end was cut by 7 bases, the J end by 1 base, with 13 bases between. The CDR3 bases are TGCAGCGCCCTAAGACATGCGAACACTGAAGCTTTCTTT. It yields the protein CSALRHANTEAFF.